Shown below are 22 T cell receptor beta chains from a single sample sequenced in a study of blood T cell repertoires in COVID-19. Sequenced by immunoSEQ multiplex PCR; TCRdb stores in-frame clones only, minus some. The sample contains fewer than 250,000 clones, more than 80% of which appear only once. The material sequenced was PBMCs or T cells enriched from blood (not recorded which). Receptors were obtained from a man between 60 and 75 years old who had recovered from COVID-19.

This chain links TRBV4-3 with TRBJ1-2; the D is unclear. The CDR3 sequence is 15 residues long. V was clipped by 0 bases and J by 7 bases, with 15 bases between them. Looked up from germline, CDR1 is LGHNA and CDR2 is YSLEER. Written as DNA, the CDR3 is TGCGCCAGCAGCCAAGATGGGCAGACCTTCCGTGGCTACACCTTC. Its protein is CASSQDGQTFRGYTF.

This clone was counted only a few times. The V and J genes are TRBV2 and TRBJ2-7; TRBD1 agrees at 8 bases. V trimming: 7 bases; J trimming: 7 bases; junction bases outside the gene matches: 12. Germline lookup yields CDR1 SNHLY and CDR2 FYNNEI. The length of the CDR3 is 14 residues. The CDR3 DNA follows: TGTGCCAGCATAATGCTTGGACAGGGAAAAGAGCAGTACTTC. This encodes CASIMLGQGKEQYF.

The rearrangement joins TRBV5-1 to TRBJ2-7; a weak D match, TRBD1 (5 bases). This CDR3 is built from 12 residues. V dropped 4 bases and J dropped 5 bases, with 10 bases sitting between them. Germline V CDR1 and CDR2: SGHRS, YFSETQ. The CDR3 region is CASSVQGHEQYF. DNA for the CDR3: TGCGCCAGCAGCGTCCAGGGCCACGAGCAGTACTTC.

The V gene is TRBV3-1 (or the pseudogene TRBV3-2), the J gene TRBJ2-7, with 10 bases identical to TRBD1. Germline-derived CDR1 and CDR2 are LGHDT and YNNKEL (reference sequence). The CDR3 is 15 residues long. The junction had 7 bases not matched to a gene; V was cut back by 5 bases and J by 3 bases. The CDR3 protein is CASSLSRDRGYEQYF. Written as DNA, the CDR3 is TGTGCCAGCAGCTTATCCCGGGACAGGGGCTACGAGCAGTACTTC.

This chain connects TRBV2 to TRBJ1-1; D ambiguous. CDR1 and CDR2 from the germline V gene are SNHLY and FYNNEI. V was trimmed by 2 bases and J by 5 bases, leaving 6 bases between them. The CDR3 length is 12 residues. The CDR3 nucleotides are TGTGCCAGCAGTGAAATGCGGACTGAAGCTTTCTTT. It yields the protein CASSEMRTEAFF.

The chain links TRBV19 to TRBJ1-2; 8 bases are a match to TRBD1. Germline CDR1 and CDR2: LNHDA and SQIVND (reference sequence). V lost 4 bases to trimming and J lost 3 bases; unmatched junction nucleotides: 7. CDR3 length: 15 amino acids. Here the CDR3 reads CASSKDRAGDYGYTF. The CDR3, as DNA: TGTGCCAGTAGTAAGGACAGGGCGGGTGACTATGGCTACACCTTC.

For the CDR3, the DNA is TGTGCCAGCAGCGTGACTAGCGGGGGGCCAGAGGCCAACGTCCTGACTTTC. Translated, it gives CASSVTSGGPEANVLTF. This chain connects TRBV9 to TRBJ2-6, with 13 bases lining up with TRBD2. The CDR3 consists of 17 residues. The germline V gene encodes CDR1 SGDLS and CDR2 YYNGEE. Trimming took 2 bases from V and 6 from J; bases not matched to a gene: 5.

V usage is TRBV3-1 (or the pseudogene TRBV3-2) and J usage is TRBJ1-6; TRBD1 agrees at 10 bases. The trim removed 3 bases at V and 6 bases at J, leaving 2 bases unmatched. This CDR3 is built from 15 residues. Germline lookup yields CDR1 LGHDT and CDR2 YNNKEL (reference sequence). The DNA of the CDR3 is TGTGCCAGCAGCCAGGGGGACAGGGGTAATTCACCCCTCCACTTT. Translated, it gives CASSQGDRGNSPLHF.

This sequence joins TRBV5-7 and TRBJ1-1, with a tentative D call TRBD1 (5 bases). TRBV5-7 qualifies as an ORF whose function is uncertain. Trimming removed 2 bases from V and 5 bases from J, with 13 bases in between. This CDR3 contains 14 residues. DNA of the CDR3: TGTGCCAGCAGCTTAGGTCGGGGGGGGACTGAAGCTTTCTTT. It encodes CASSLGRGGTEAFF.

V usage is TRBV5-4 and J usage is TRBJ2-2; 12 bases match TRBD1. After removal of 4 bases from V and 6 bases from J, the junction contained 4 bases not matched to a gene. The V gene's germline CDR1 is SGHNT and CDR2 YYREEE (reference sequence). CDR3 length: 15 residues. CDR3 residues: CASSPGTGGPGELFF. CDR3 coding DNA: TGTGCCAGCAGCCCCGGGACAGGGGGCCCCGGGGAGCTGTTTTTT.

V usage is TRBV7-9 and J usage is TRBJ1-3; TRBD1 agrees at 8 bases. Germline CDR1 and CDR2: SEHNR and FQNEAQ (reference sequence). The CDR3 sequence is 16 residues long. Germline trimming cut 5 bases from V and 0 bases from J; bases unmatched to any gene: 6. Here the CDR3 reads CASSGRDRHSGNTIYF. The CDR3 nucleotides are TGTGCCAGCAGCGGACGGGACAGGCACTCTGGAAACACCATATATTTT.

The CDR3 sequence: CASSLDRYEQYF. The CDR3, as DNA: TGTGCCAGCAGCCTCGACAGGTACGAGCAGTACTTC. The rearrangement joins TRBV6-2 or TRBV6-3 to TRBJ2-7; a possible D gene is TRBD1 (6 bases). CDR1 MNHEY and CDR2 SVGEGT come from the germline V gene. The CDR3 spans 12 residues. The V gene lost 6 bases and the J gene lost 4 bases, with 10 bases spanning the gap.

The chain has TRBV5-6 and TRBJ1-1; D is unresolved. V lost 0 bases and J 4 bases, leaving 7 bases between the germline ends. This CDR3 is built from 13 residues. Germline-derived CDR1 and CDR2 are SGHDT and YYEEEE. The CDR3 here is CASSLERLTEAFF. DNA of the CDR3: TGTGCCAGCAGCTTGGAGAGACTCACTGAAGCTTTCTTT.

The V and J genes are TRBV19 and TRBJ2-5; 7 bases map to TRBD1. The CDR3 covers 15 residues. The V segment lost 5 bases and the J segment 5 bases; nucleotides outside the gene matches: 11. CDR1 is LNHDA and CDR2 is SQIVND in the germline V gene (reference sequence). CDR3 loop: CASSADRVSYETQYF. CDR3 nucleotides: TGTGCCAGTAGTGCCGACAGGGTATCGTACGAGACCCAGTACTTC.

V gene TRBV7-3 combines with J gene TRBJ1-2, with D tentatively TRBD1 (5 bases). Germline-derived CDR1 and CDR2 are SGHTA and FQGTGA. The germline V and J ends were trimmed by 5 bases and 2 bases, with 15 bases remaining between them. The CDR3 is made up of 15 amino acids. The chain's CDR3 is CASSPGLGANYGYTF. The CDR3 coding sequence is TGTGCCAGCAGCCCCGGGCTAGGGGCGAACTATGGCTACACCTTC.

The rearrangement joins TRBV7-9 to TRBJ2-7; TRBD1 agrees at 10 bases. CDR1 SEHNR and CDR2 FQNEAQ come from the germline V gene (reference sequence). The V gene end was trimmed by 4 bases and the J gene end by 2 bases; junction bases not matched to a gene: 5. The CDR3 spans 15 residues. The CDR3 spells CASSWGQGPTYEQYF. The CDR3 coding sequence is TGTGCCAGCAGCTGGGGACAGGGGCCCACCTACGAGCAGTACTTC.

The rearrangement links TRBV12-3 or TRBV12-4 to TRBJ1-5, with D unclear. V was cut by 4 bases and J by 5 bases, with 9 bases left in between. The CDR3 loop spans 13 amino acids. In DNA form, the CDR3 reads TGTGCCAGCAGTTACACCGGAGATCAGCCCCAGCATTTT. Protein: CASSYTGDQPQHF.

The chain employs TRBV4-3 and TRBJ1-2, with D tentatively TRBD1 (5 bases). The CDR3 runs to 15 residues. Germline CDR1 is LGHNA and CDR2 is YSLEER. V gave up 2 bases and J gave up 5 bases, with 15 bases separating them. The CDR3 bases are TGCGCCAGCAGCCAACACCGGGGGATTGGTTATGGCTACACCTTC. It is translated as CASSQHRGIGYGYTF.

The chain links TRBV5-1 to TRBJ1-2; D unclear. The CDR3 totals 12 residues. CDR1 is SGHRS, CDR2 YFSETQ, per germline. Trimming removed 0 bases at V and 7 bases at J, with 7 bases between. The CDR3 nucleotides are TGCGCCAGCAGCTTGGGCCGGTTTGGCTACACCTTC. It yields the protein CASSLGRFGYTF. Drawing the rest from reference TRBV5-1 and TRBJ1-2, the complete variable domain is KAGVTQTPRYLIKTRGQQVTLSCSPISGHRSVSWYQQTPGQGLQFLFEYFSETQRNKGNFPGRFSGRQFSNSRSEMNVSTLELGDSALYLCASSLGRFGYTFGSGTRLTVV.

The chain carries TRBV21-1 and TRBJ2-5; the table's D call of TRBD1 was not tested on the DNA. TRBV21-1 is a recognized pseudogene. This CDR3 is 17 amino acids long. CDR3 loop: CASSKETTGGLGVTQYF. Written as DNA, the CDR3 is TGTGCCAGCAGCAAAGAGACCACAGGGGGCCTGGGGGTGACCCAGTACTTC.

The chain uses TRBV30 and TRBJ1-2; possibly TRBD1 for D (5 bases). V was trimmed by 3 bases and J by 6 bases, leaving 11 bases between them. The CDR3 loop spans 12 amino acids. Germline lookup yields CDR1 GTSNPN and CDR2 SVGIG (reference sequence). This CDR3 is CAWSRTPDGYTF. In DNA, the CDR3 is TGTGCCTGGAGCAGGACACCCGATGGCTACACCTTC.

This clone was recorded a few times. The V call is TRBV5-1, the J call TRBJ1-2, with D possibly being TRBD1 (6 bases). V was trimmed by 4 bases and J by 6 bases, leaving 13 bases between them. Germline V gives CDR1 SGHRS, CDR2 YFSETQ. The CDR3 runs to 13 residues. CDR3 residues: CASSIGGEDGYTF. CDR3 coding DNA: TGCGCCAGCAGCATAGGGGGAGAGGATGGCTACACCTTC.